This T cell receptor beta chain was retrieved from a study of blood T cells in healthy people across ages. Study results and limitations: Shifts in expanded clonotypes may have been confounded by donor CMV status, which was unknown.

With regard to this clonotype: Its antigen is currently unknown.

In each sample, at least 6 million PBMCs were isolated. The V gene lost 8 bases and the J gene lost 4 bases, with 11 bases spanning the gap. The CDR3 contains 13 residues. Per germline, CDR1 MNHEY and CDR2 SVGEGT. For the second PCR, which ran for about 6 to 12 cycles, a sample-barcoded 5' primer and a J-beta primer mix were used. TCRdb re-analysed the 5' RACE reads in MiXCR, keeping a single row per CDR3 protein. In the table there are 1 million to 1.2 million distinct CDR3 sequences, 35% to 45% of which are singletons. This receptor was obtained from a young man in good health. The V and J genes are TRBV6-2 or TRBV6-3 and TRBJ1-4; tentatively, D is TRBD1 (6 bases). Sequenced sample: blood. The CDR3: CASARDNNEKLFF. The DNA of the CDR3 is TGTGCCAGCGCTCGGGACAATAATGAAAAACTGTTTTTT.